These 27 T cell receptor beta chains share one sample of origin, sequenced in a study of CD8+ T cells in alopecia areata. After isolation, RNA underwent reverse transcription to generate cDNA as the sequencing template. Libraries were prepared by immunoSEQ multiplex PCR; TCRdb keeps only in-frame clonotypes and omits some of them. The repertoire consists of 90,000 to 120,000 clones, with 84% occurring once and the leading ten covering under 25%. Treatment specified: oral pan-JAK inhibitor, 5-10 mg twice daily. Material: CD8+ T cells sorted from blood, obtained at week 24, from a patient treated with tofacitinib. These receptors all stem from a human donor with alopecia areata.

The chain carries TRBV10-3 and TRBJ2-7; TRBD2 matches at 7 bases. The length of the CDR3 is 11 residues. In germline, CDR1 is ENHRY, CDR2 SYGVKD. J lost 6 bases, V lost 11 bases, and 7 bases had no gene match. The CDR3: CAGGEGREQYF. As DNA, the CDR3 is TGTGCCGGGGGGGAGGGCCGCGAGCAGTACTTC.

The rearrangement joins TRBV13 to TRBJ2-7; D possibly corresponds to TRBD1 (5 bases). V was cut by 5 bases and J by 1 base, with 12 bases left in between. The CDR3 consists of 14 residues. CDR1 is PRHDT, CDR2 FYEKMQ, per germline (reference sequence). This CDR3 reads CASSKRQSSYEQYF. For the CDR3, the DNA is TGTGCCAGCAGCAAGAGACAGAGTTCCTACGAGCAGTACTTC.

The chain carries TRBV7-9 and TRBJ2-5; D is possibly TRBD1 (5 bases). Trimming shortened V by 4 bases and J by 2 bases, and 20 bases separated the two germline ends. The CDR3 consists of 17 residues. Germline V lookup: CDR1 SEHNR, CDR2 FQNEAQ (reference sequence). CDR3 protein: CASSSSRAGSHQETQYF. As DNA, the CDR3 is TGTGCCAGCAGCTCCAGCCGTGCAGGGTCCCATCAAGAGACCCAGTACTTC.

CDR3 bases: TGTGCCAGTTCCCAGCAGGGTCCCGGCACAGATACGCAGTATTTT. This codes for CASSQQGPGTDTQYF. The genes are TRBV19 and TRBJ2-3; D possibly corresponds to TRBD1 (5 bases). The length of the CDR3 is 15 residues. V gave up 8 bases and J gave up 1 base, with 16 bases separating them. Germline lookup yields CDR1 LNHDA and CDR2 SQIVND (reference sequence).

V is TRBV5-4 and J is TRBJ2-1; 10 bases match TRBD2. The CDR3 runs to 16 residues. The V gene end was trimmed by 5 bases and the J gene end by 2 bases; junction bases not matched to a gene: 7. Germline V gene data show CDR1 as SGHNT and CDR2 as YYREEE (reference sequence). CDR3 sequence (DNA): TGTGCCAGCAGACCTAGCGGGGGAGCGCCCTACAATGAGCAGTTCTTC. It codes for CASRPSGGAPYNEQFF.

The genes are TRBV15 and TRBJ2-7, with D possibly being TRBD1 (6 bases). This CDR3 region has 15 residues. Trimming cost V 5 bases and J 4 bases, with 18 bases left between them. The germline CDR1 and CDR2 sequences are LNHNV and YYDKDF (reference sequence). CDR3: CATSLEQGFVYEQYF. CDR3 bases: TGTGCCACCAGCCTTGAACAGGGTTTCGTGTACGAGCAGTACTTC.

On this clone: Other DNA sequences in the sample encode the same CDR3. The chain carries TRBV13 and TRBJ2-7; D gene ambiguous. The CDR3 spans 11 residues. CDR1 and CDR2 from the germline V gene are PRHDT and FYEKMQ (reference sequence). Trimming removed 4 bases at V and 0 bases at J, with 1 base between. CDR3 DNA sequence: TGTGCCAGCAGCTCCTCCTACGAGCAGTACTTC. Translating it yields CASSSSYEQYF.

The genes are TRBV4-2 and TRBJ2-3; the D is unclear. The CDR3 is 13 amino acids. CDR1 LGHNA and CDR2 YNFKEQ come from the germline V gene. V gave up 0 bases and J gave up 5 bases, with 6 bases separating them. The CDR3 loop reads CASSQENEDTQYF. For the CDR3, the DNA is TGTGCCAGCAGCCAAGAGAATGAAGATACGCAGTATTTT.

A remark on this clone: At the DNA level, this CDR3 is encoded by other sequences in the same sample as well. This chain links TRBV29-1 with TRBJ2-1; D is uncertain. Between the trimmed V and J ends, which lost 0 bases and 7 bases, there was a span of 7 bases. This CDR3 comprises 12 residues. Germline-derived CDR1 and CDR2 are SQVTM and ANQGSEA. The CDR3 nucleotides read TGCAGCGTTGAAGAAGGTGGTAATGAGCAGTTCTTC. Translated: CSVEEGGNEQFF.

The chain carries TRBV4-1 and TRBJ1-6; perhaps TRBD1 as D (6 bases). The germline CDR1 and CDR2 sequences are MGHRA and YSYEKL. The CDR3 sequence is 16 residues long. Trimming removed 0 bases at V and 7 bases at J, with 13 bases between. The CDR3 loop is CASSQEGGGRNSPLHF. The CDR3 DNA follows: TGCGCCAGCAGCCAAGAGGGAGGGGGAAGGAATTCACCCCTCCACTTT.

The chain couples TRBV4-1 to TRBJ2-1; 7 bases agree with TRBD2. Trimming at V came to 6 bases and at J to 5 bases, leaving 13 bases not matched to a gene. The CDR3 runs 16 residues. CDR1 and CDR2 (germline): MGHRA, YSYEKL. The CDR3 is CASSYSRLAAHNEQFF. In DNA form, the CDR3 reads TGCGCCAGCAGTTACTCGAGGCTAGCGGCCCACAATGAGCAGTTCTTC.

This clone was counted once. This chain links TRBV2 with TRBJ2-2, with unresolved D. The CDR3 consists of 12 residues. Deletions cut 5 bases from V and 4 bases from J, with 5 bases between. The germline V gene has CDR1 SNHLY and CDR2 FYNNEI. In DNA form, the CDR3 reads TGTGCCAGCAGTCACGTCACCGGGGAGCTGTTTTTT. Translation gives CASSHVTGELFF.

The chain couples TRBV4-1 to TRBJ2-7; the D gene is possibly TRBD1 (5 bases). CDR3 length: 12 amino acids. Germline assignment: CDR1 MGHRA and CDR2 YSYEKL. V dropped 4 bases and J dropped 7 bases, with 11 bases sitting between them. CDR3 coding DNA: TGCGCCAGCAGCCCGCAGGGATATGAGCAGTACTTC. As protein: CASSPQGYEQYF.

The rearrangement joins TRBV15 to TRBJ2-1; 9 bases match TRBD2. Germline V gene sequence: CDR1 LNHNV, CDR2 YYDKDF (reference sequence). The J segment lost 10 bases and the V segment lost 1 base, leaving 17 bases of the junction unmatched. CDR3 length equals 18 residues. Written as DNA, the CDR3 is TGTGCCACCAGCAGAGTTTCAGGGGAGGGTATCCTAGCGGGGGAGCAGTTCTTC. Its protein is CATSRVSGEGILAGEQFF.

The rearrangement uses TRBV10-3 and TRBJ2-7; a weak D match, TRBD2 (6 bases). The CDR3 runs to 12 residues. Germline values: CDR1 ENHRY, CDR2 SYGVKD. The ends were cut back, 8 bases at V and 7 bases at J, with 15 bases in the middle. Written as DNA, the CDR3 is TGTGCCATCTTGACTAGTCGCGGGGAGCAGTACTTC. Protein sequence: CAILTSRGEQYF.

The J gene is TRBJ2-1, the V gene TRBV19; TRBD1 agrees at 8 bases. The CDR3 is made up of 15 amino acids. The germline V gene encodes CDR1 LNHDA and CDR2 SQIVND (reference sequence). V lost 1 base and J lost 2; bases outside the gene matches: 1. CDR3 nucleotides: TGTGCCAGTAGTATAGGGACAGGGCCCTACAATGAGCAGTTCTTC. Encoded protein: CASSIGTGPYNEQFF.

The rearrangement links TRBV7-3 to TRBJ1-2, with D unresolved. V dropped 0 bases and J dropped 7 bases, with 12 bases sitting between them. The CDR3 is 14 residues long. In germline, CDR1 is SGHTA, CDR2 FQGTGA. The CDR3 bases are TGTGCCAGCAGCTTAACGGCAGGACGAAGTGGCTACACCTTC. It yields the protein CASSLTAGRSGYTF.

The genes are TRBV29-1 and TRBJ1-2; the D gene is possibly TRBD1 (6 bases). Germline loops: CDR1 SQVTM, CDR2 ANQGSEA. CDR3 length: 13 residues. V was clipped by 4 bases and J by 4 bases, with 13 bases between them. For the CDR3, the DNA is TGCAGCGTTGTGAGGGGGACCCTCTATGGCTACACCTTC. It specifies CSVVRGTLYGYTF.

The V gene is TRBV14, the J gene TRBJ2-2; 7 nucleotides line up with TRBD1. CDR3 length: 16 amino acids. The J segment lost 2 bases and the V segment lost 4 bases, leaving 7 bases of the junction unmatched. The germline V gene encodes CDR1 SGHDN and CDR2 FVKESK. DNA of the CDR3: TGTGCCAGCAGCCCACCGGGACAGTTAAACACCGGGGAGCTGTTTTTT. It yields the protein CASSPPGQLNTGELFF. The full variable domain, its missing parts supplied by reference TRBV14 and TRBJ2-2, is EAGVTQFPSHSVIEKGQTVTLRCDPISGHDNLYWYRRVMGKEIKFLLHFVKESKQDESGMPNNRFLAERTGGTYSTLKVQPAELEDSGVYFCASSPPGQLNTGELFFGEGSRLTVL.

This chain joins TRBV5-6 and TRBJ2-1, with a weak D call TRBD1 (6 bases). Trimming stripped 4 bases from V and 9 bases from J, with 11 bases between. The CDR3 spans 12 residues. Looked up from germline, CDR1 is SGHDT and CDR2 is YYEEEE. CDR3 nucleotide sequence: TGTGCCAGCAGCCCAACAGGGCTTGAGCAGTTCTTC. Translating gives CASSPTGLEQFF.

This clone was seen once. The chain is built from TRBV10-2 and TRBJ2-5, with 13 nucleotides matching TRBD2. J gave up 2 bases and V 3 bases, and 6 bases lay outside the gene matches. This CDR3 is 17 amino acids long. Germline values: CDR1 WSHSY, CDR2 SAAADI. The CDR3 DNA is TGCGCCAGCAGTGATTCCGGGACTAGCGGGGAACAAGAGACCCAGTACTTC. Translating it yields CASSDSGTSGEQETQYF.

V usage is TRBV4-3 and J usage is TRBJ2-1, with 13 bases lining up with TRBD2. Trimming took 0 bases from V and 7 from J; bases not matched to a gene: 12. CDR3 size: 19 residues. The germline V gene encodes CDR1 LGHNA and CDR2 YSLEER. CDR3 sequence reads: CASSQEKGLAGTPGNEQFF. DNA of the CDR3: TGCGCCAGCAGCCAAGAGAAGGGACTAGCGGGGACCCCTGGAAATGAGCAGTTCTTC.

This chain uses TRBV4-3 with TRBJ2-5; 10 nucleotides line up with TRBD1. The DNA end favors TRBJ2-7, so the J call may be wrong. Germline V gives CDR1 LGHNA, CDR2 YSLEER. This CDR3 comprises 14 residues. CDR3 DNA: TGCGCCAGCAGCCCAGGGACAGGGGCGTACGAGCAGTACTTC. It is translated as CASSPGTGAYEQYF.

This sequence joins TRBV4-3 and TRBJ2-7; D ambiguous. The CDR3 covers 14 residues. V was cut by 0 bases and J by 4 bases, with 10 bases left in between. Germline-derived CDR1 and CDR2 are LGHNA and YSLEER. CDR3 in amino acids: CASSQDRKVYEQYF. The CDR3 bases are TGCGCCAGCAGCCAAGATCGCAAGGTTTACGAGCAGTACTTC.

This chain links TRBV7-9 with TRBJ1-6, with TRBD1 matching over 9 bases. Germline V lookup: CDR1 SEHNR, CDR2 FQNEAQ (reference sequence). CDR3 length: 15 amino acids. V was pared by 4 bases and J by 8 bases, with 6 bases of the junction left unmatched. The CDR3 region has the DNA TGTGCCAGCAGCTCCTACAGGGGGCTCGATTCACCCCTCCACTTT. Its translation is CASSSYRGLDSPLHF.

The V call is TRBV10-2, the J call TRBJ2-5; D is undetermined. Germline V CDR1 and CDR2: WSHSY, SAAADI. Between the trimmed V and J ends, which lost 4 bases and 4 bases, there was a span of 16 bases. This CDR3 has 15 amino acids. CDR3 loop: CASSATIPLRETQYF. The DNA of the CDR3 is TGCGCCAGCAGTGCAACTATCCCCCTCCGAGAGACCCAGTACTTC.

The chain has TRBV19 and TRBJ1-5; maybe TRBD1 (6 bases). This CDR3 has 15 residues. V dropped 4 bases and J dropped 7 bases, with 17 bases sitting between them. The germline CDR1 and CDR2 sequences are LNHDA and SQIVND (reference sequence). CDR3 DNA: TGTGCCAGTAGTACCCGCTCCACAGGGTTACAGCCCCAGCATTTT. Amino acid sequence: CASSTRSTGLQPQHF.